This TCR beta chain was sequenced during a study of CD8 T cells in Susac syndrome. Broader study findings: CD8+ clonal expansion in Susac was maximal in TEMRA cells and in active patients. The TCR sequencing and HLA analysis in the study involved a relatively small number of individuals, as the study acknowledged.

Both CD4+ and CD8+ T cells were negatively isolated, and TEMRA cells underwent FACS enrichment. Roughly 0.5 to 1 ug RNA was reverse transcribed with random hexamers. Multiplex PCR with immunoSEQ amplified the TCR beta CDR3 across 54 Vbeta and 13 Jbeta. TCRdb ran MiXCR on the immunoSEQ multiplex PCR reads and lists one entry per CDR3 protein. The repertoire holds roughly 89,000 distinct CDR3 sequences, with about 95% as singletons. The V gene's germline CDR1 is MDHEN and CDR2 SYDVKM. The CDR3 is 15 residues long. V was clipped by 1 base and J by 6 bases, with 16 bases between them. A word on this clonotype: Antigen specificity is unknown.

The clonotype was recovered from a human donor with Susac syndrome. This chain joins TRBV28 and TRBJ2-7; D ambiguous. The sequencing sample was made of CD8+ T cells from PBMCs. CDR3 loop: CASSLLASSQPEQYF. In DNA, the CDR3 is TGTGCCAGCAGTTTATTGGCTAGTAGTCAGCCCGAGCAGTACTTC.